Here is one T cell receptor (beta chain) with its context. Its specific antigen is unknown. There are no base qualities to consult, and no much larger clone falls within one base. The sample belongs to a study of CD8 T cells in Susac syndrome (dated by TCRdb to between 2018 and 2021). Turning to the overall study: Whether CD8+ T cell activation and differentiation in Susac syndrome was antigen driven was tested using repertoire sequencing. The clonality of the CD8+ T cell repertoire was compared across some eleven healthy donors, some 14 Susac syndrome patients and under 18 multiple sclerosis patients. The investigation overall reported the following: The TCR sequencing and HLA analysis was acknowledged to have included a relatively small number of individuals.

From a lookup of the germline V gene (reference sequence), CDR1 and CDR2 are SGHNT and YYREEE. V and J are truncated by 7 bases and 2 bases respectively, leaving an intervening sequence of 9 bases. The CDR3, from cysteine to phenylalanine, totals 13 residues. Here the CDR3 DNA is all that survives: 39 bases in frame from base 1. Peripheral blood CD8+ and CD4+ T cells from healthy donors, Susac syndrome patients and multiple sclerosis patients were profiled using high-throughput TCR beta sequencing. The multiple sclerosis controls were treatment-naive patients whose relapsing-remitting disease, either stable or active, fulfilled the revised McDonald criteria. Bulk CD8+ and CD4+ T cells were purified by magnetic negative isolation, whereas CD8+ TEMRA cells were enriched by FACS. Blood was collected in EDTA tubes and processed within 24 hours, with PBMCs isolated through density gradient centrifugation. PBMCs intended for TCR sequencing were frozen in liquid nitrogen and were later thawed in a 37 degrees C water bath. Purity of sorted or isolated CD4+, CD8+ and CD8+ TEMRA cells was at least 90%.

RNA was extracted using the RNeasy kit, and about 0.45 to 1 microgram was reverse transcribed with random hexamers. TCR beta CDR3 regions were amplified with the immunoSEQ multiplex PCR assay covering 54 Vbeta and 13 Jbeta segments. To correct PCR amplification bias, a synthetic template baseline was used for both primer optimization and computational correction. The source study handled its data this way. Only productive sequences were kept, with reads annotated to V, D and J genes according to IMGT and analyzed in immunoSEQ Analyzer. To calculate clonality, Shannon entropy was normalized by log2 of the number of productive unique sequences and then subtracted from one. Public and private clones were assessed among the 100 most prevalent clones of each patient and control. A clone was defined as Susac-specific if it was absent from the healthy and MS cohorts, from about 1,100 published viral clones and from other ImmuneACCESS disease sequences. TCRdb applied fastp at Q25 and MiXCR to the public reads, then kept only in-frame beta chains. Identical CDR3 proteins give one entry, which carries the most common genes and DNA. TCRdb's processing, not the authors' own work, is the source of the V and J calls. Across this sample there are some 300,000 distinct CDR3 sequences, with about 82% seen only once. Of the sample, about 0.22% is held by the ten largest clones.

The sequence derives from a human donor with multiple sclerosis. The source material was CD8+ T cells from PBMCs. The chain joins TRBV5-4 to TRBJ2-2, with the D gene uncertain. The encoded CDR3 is CASPFPNTGELFF. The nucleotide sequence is TGTGCCAGCCCCTTCCCTAACACCGGGGAGCTGTTTTTT.